This T cell receptor (beta chain) appears in the sequencing data of a study of T cells after yellow fever vaccination. Study background: Fractions low in cell number were prepared with SMART-Seq v4 Ultra Low Input.

Study observations and caveats: Relatively few clonotypes were ones that appeared in both CD4 and CD8 compartments. The secondary response peaked faster, at day 5 versus 15, but was weaker.

The 5'RACE template-switching step produced TCR cDNA and added a universal primer site and UMIs. A single record per CDR3 protein comes from TCRdb applying MiXCR to the 5' RACE reads. The table has about 120,000 distinct CDR3 sequences, over 8% seen once. The germline V and J ends were trimmed by 1 base and 0 bases, with 9 bases remaining between them. This CDR3 has 15 amino acids. CDR1 and CDR2 from the germline V gene are SGHDN and FVKESK. This clonotype was seen only a few times. Its antigen is not known. This sequence was found in a man younger than 35 who received the YFV17D yellow fever vaccine. The input for sequencing was CD8+ T cells sorted from PBMCs, taken on the day of the yellow fever booster vaccination. This rearrangement joins TRBV14 to TRBJ1-1; D call uncertain. CDR3 DNA sequence: TGTGCCAGCAGCCAAGTCAAAACGATGAACACTGAAGCTTTCTTT. Its translation: CASSQVKTMNTEAFF.